Reported below is one TCR beta chain. This clone occurred a few times. The antigen it recognizes is unknown. No much larger clone is present one base from it, and per-base qualities are unavailable. TCRbeta CDR3 regions were amplified from genomic DNA by means of the immunoSEQ Assay, a bias-controlled multiplex PCR. Turning to the authors' computational methods: Nucleated cell counts per sample were estimated from amplification of reference gene primers within the assay. To quantify the absolute abundance of each unique TCRbeta CDR3 rearrangement, sequence reads were collapsed and filtered. For each sample, productive Simpson clonality was calculated by taking the square root of Simpson's diversity index across productive rearrangements. TCRdb provides this immuneACCESS table in a form limited to in-frame rearrangements. Some clones are lacking; in checked studies, under half of them reflect an unresolved V gene, and why the rest are absent is not known. From that table come the V and J calls and clone size; the DNA was used to work out D and trimming. The table for this sample lists 150,000 to 180,000 clones; roughly 78% of them were counted only once. Clones ranked in the top ten supply about 1.8% of the sample.

This record comes from a study of blood T cell repertoires in COVID-19 (dated by TCRdb to about 2020). Regarding the study in general: Collaborator samples came from the United States, Italy and Spain and covered acute and convalescent phases of COVID-19. The dataset comprised deeply sampled blood TCRbeta repertoires from subjects exposed to, actively infected with, or recovered from COVID-19. The repertoires were released in a freely available public database intended as a resource for research on the immune response to SARS-CoV-2. The sample metadata nearly always contained a de-identified subject ID, COVID-19 status, age in years and sex. The prospective study material was composed of cDNA or gDNA derived from T cells, B-cell-depleted T cells, or PBMCs. Samples were obtained from the ongoing ImmuneRACE study (first 160 participants) and from 1,254 subjects provided by 6 global collaborators. Where HLA class I and class II types were available, the types were taken from metadata supplied by the sample provider, not from assay-based typing.

On the study overall, not on this receptor specifically: How much clinical and demographic metadata was included differed by source and by participant, and the metadata was provided uncurated.

Collaborating institutions collected whole blood in K2EDTA tubes following their own protocols. Collaborator samples were shipped for TCRbeta analysis as frozen whole blood, isolated PBMCs, or DNA extracted from either sample type. Counted from cysteine to phenylalanine, this CDR3 has 15 amino acids. Only CDR3 DNA remains: 45 bases, in frame from the first base. V is shortened by 3 bases, J by 0 bases, and the region joining them spans 9 bases. CDR1 and CDR2 are drawn from the germline V gene: MNHEY, SVGAGI. The chain was built from TRBV6-5 and TRBJ1-5; the D gene is not confidently resolved. What was sequenced was peripheral blood. This sequence was found in a man older than 75 with acute or convalescent COVID-19. This receptor has the CDR3 CASSYTENSNQPQHF. The nucleotides read TGTGCCAGCAGTTATACAGAAAATAGCAATCAGCCCCAGCATTTT.